This TCR beta chain emerged from a study of identical twins. This clonotype was found a few times. Antigen: not known. The study, taken as a whole, reports: Within beta out-of-frame sequences, the excess sharing observed between twins was weaker.

TCRdb ran MiXCR on the 5' RACE reads and lists one entry per CDR3 protein. The sample has 700,000 or so distinct CDR3 sequences, roughly 20% seen once; the top ten hold around 4.5%. Trimming took 2 bases from V and 5 from J; bases not matched to a gene: 8. The length of the CDR3 is 15 residues. CDR1 is MNHEY, CDR2 SVGAGI, per germline. These records were also assigned to another study, of T cells expressing NK-cell markers. As reported in that work: Investigators obtained TCR beta repertoires from sorted CD3+CD56+NKG2C+, CD3+CD56+NKG2C- and CD3+CD56-NKG2C+ T cells. The same clonotypes also predominated in the CD3+CD56-NKG2C+ fraction of a handful of donors.

This clonotype was sampled from a woman aged 18-35 years in good health. V gene TRBV6-5 combines with J gene TRBJ2-7; 8 positions match TRBD2. Sequencing was done on a sample of PBMCs. This CDR3 is CASSYVSGSTHEQYF. In DNA form, the CDR3 reads TGTGCCAGCAGTTACGTAAGCGGGAGTACCCACGAGCAGTACTTC.